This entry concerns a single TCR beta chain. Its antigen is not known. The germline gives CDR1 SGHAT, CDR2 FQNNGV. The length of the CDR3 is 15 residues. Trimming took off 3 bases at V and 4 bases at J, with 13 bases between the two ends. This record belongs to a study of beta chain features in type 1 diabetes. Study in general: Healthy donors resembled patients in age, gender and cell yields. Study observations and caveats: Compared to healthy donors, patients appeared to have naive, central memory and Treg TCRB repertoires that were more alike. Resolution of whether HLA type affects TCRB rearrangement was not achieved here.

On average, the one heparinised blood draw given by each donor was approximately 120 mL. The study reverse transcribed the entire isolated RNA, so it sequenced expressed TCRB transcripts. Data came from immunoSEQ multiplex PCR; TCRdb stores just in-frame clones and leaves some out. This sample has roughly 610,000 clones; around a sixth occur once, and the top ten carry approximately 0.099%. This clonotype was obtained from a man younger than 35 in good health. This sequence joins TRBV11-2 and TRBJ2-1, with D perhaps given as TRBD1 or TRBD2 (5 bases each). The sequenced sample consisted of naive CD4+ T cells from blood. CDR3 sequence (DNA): TGTGCCAGCAGCTTCCGGGACGGATTTTACAATGAGCAGTTCTTC. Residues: CASSFRDGFYNEQFF.